The 3 T cell receptor beta chains listed next were all sequenced from one sample in a study of early T cells in non-severe SARS-CoV-2 infection. TCRdb reprocessed the 5' RACE reads via MiXCR and lists one record per CDR3 protein. In the table there are about 81,000 distinct CDR3 sequences, around 5.6% of which are singletons. The sample consisted of whole blood. The receptor set was obtained from an adult who was a healthcare worker with PCR-confirmed SARS-CoV-2 infection or an uninfected control (not recorded which).

This chain uses TRBV29-1 with TRBJ1-3, with D hard to call. Germline CDR1 SQVTM, CDR2 ANQGSEA. V dropped 0 bases and J dropped 4 bases, with 7 bases sitting between them. The CDR3 extends over 13 amino acids. The CDR3 DNA follows: TGCAGCGTTGAAGATCAGTGGGGAAACACCATATATTTT. It specifies CSVEDQWGNTIYF.

This chain connects TRBV12-3 or TRBV12-4 to TRBJ2-3; 7 nucleotides agree with TRBD1. This CDR3 has 15 residues. Trimming at V came to 5 bases and at J to 1 base, leaving 6 bases not matched to a gene. The CDR3 nucleotides are TGTGCCAGCAGTCCTACAGGGGCTGGCACAGATACGCAGTATTTT. As protein: CASSPTGAGTDTQYF.

The CDR3 DNA is TGTGCCAGCCGGGCAGGGGCCACTGAAGCTTTCTTT. It translates to CASRAGATEAFF. The chain joins TRBV11-2 to TRBJ1-1; perhaps TRBD1 as D (6 bases). V lost 8 bases to trimming and J lost 4 bases, with 11 bases between them. Germline CDR1 and CDR2: SGHAT and FQNNGV. The CDR3 runs to 12 residues.